Within the sample, the clone carrying this T cell receptor beta chain is medium-sized. In the authors' methods: The assay estimated nucleated cells by amplifying reference gene primers. The protocol was immunoSEQ multiplex PCR, while the TCRdb copy is restricted to in-frame clones and leaves out a portion. V and J calls plus clone size are reproduced from that table; the DNA served to infer D and trimming. This table has some 220,000 clones, 70% to 90% appearing once. This sample stems from a study of blood T cell repertoires in COVID-19. Overall study context: Acute-phase and convalescent COVID-19 samples originated in the United States, Italy and Spain. Sources were T cells, B-cell-depleted T cells, or PBMCs; the material itself was cDNA or gDNA.

V lost 7 bases and J 7 bases, leaving 13 bases between the germline ends. Per germline, CDR1 LNHDA and CDR2 SQIVND (reference sequence). This CDR3 is built from 12 residues. The sequenced material came from peripheral blood. This chain links TRBV19 with TRBJ1-1; D is unresolved. This receptor was taken from a human donor in a cohort sampled during active COVID-19. CDR3 sequence reads: CASTPRSHEAFF. DNA of the CDR3: TGTGCCAGTACCCCTAGGAGCCATGAAGCTTTCTTT.